This record looks at one T cell receptor beta chain sequence and its context. The data belong to a study of PD-1 blockade in classical Hodgkin lymphoma. On the study more broadly: Patients were treated with nivolumab at 3 mg/kg, and this was given intravenously every 2 weeks.

Libraries were prepared by immunoSEQ multiplex PCR; TCRdb keeps only in-frame clonotypes and omits some of them. This table has some 7,000 clones, around 75% appearing once. Time point: cycle 4 day 1 (C4D1), after more than five weeks of nivolumab. Each of the patients experienced relapse following autologous stem cell transplantation, and their brentuximab vedotin exposure differed. The CDR3 spans 11 residues. Trimming took off 4 bases at V and 5 bases at J, with 6 bases between the two ends. Germline lookup yields CDR1 SQVTM and CDR2 ANQGSEA. This clonotype was sampled from a human donor with classical Hodgkin lymphoma. This material consisted of peripheral blood mononuclear cells (PBMCs), taken before the fourth cycle of nivolumab. The chain combines TRBV29-1 with TRBJ2-1, with D hard to call. CDR3 in DNA: TGCAGCGTTGTTCCCGACAATGAGCAGTTCTTC. Translating gives CSVVPDNEQFF.